A selection of T cell receptor beta chains follows, all from one sample in a study of shared clonotypes between healthy human individuals. Libraries were prepared by immunoSEQ multiplex PCR; TCRdb keeps only in-frame clonotypes and omits some of them. Among 650,000 to 800,000 clones listed, 55% to 75% were seen once. Sequencing used memory CD4+ T cells sorted from blood. The receptor set was obtained from a woman aged 30 to 39 in good health. The CDR3 runs from the conserved cysteine through the conserved F or W. D genes are given only for firm matches. For some rows the clone size is stated as once, few or many, or as a class when expanded; others skip it.

cdr3_length j_call clone_size d_call v_call cdr3_aa cdr3_nt
15 TRBJ2-2 . TRBD2 TRBV10-1 CASSDGSGSEIELFF TGCGCCAGCAGTGACGGTAGCGGGAGTGAAATTGAGCTGTTTTTT
13 TRBJ2-1 . . TRBV6-9 CASGEMSYNEQFF TGTGCCAGCGGCGAGATGTCCTACAATGAGCAGTTCTTC
17 TRBJ2-7 . TRBD1 TRBV4-1 CASSQQPIRDRDNEQYF TGCGCCAGCAGCCAACAACCTATTAGGGACAGGGATAACGAGCAGTACTTC
17 TRBJ1-5 . . TRBV28 CASSLISRGIGNQPQHF TGTGCCAGCAGTTTAATCAGTCGGGGGATTGGAAATCAGCCCCAGCATTTT
14 TRBJ2-4 many . TRBV7-9 CASSRGGAKNIQYF TGTGCCAGCAGCCGTGGAGGGGCCAAAAACATTCAGTACTTC
14 TRBJ2-2 . . TRBV28 CASSLGGRTGELFF TGTGCCAGCAGTTTGGGAGGTCGGACCGGGGAGCTGTTTTTT
16 TRBJ2-7 . TRBD2 TRBV28 CASIGLGGLANYEQYF TGTGCCAGCATCGGTTTGGGGGGACTAGCGAACTACGAGCAGTACTTC
15 TRBJ1-1 . TRBD1 TRBV6-5 CASSYSGQGAAEAFF TGTGCCAGCAGTTACTCCGGACAGGGGGCGGCCGAAGCTTTCTTT
14 TRBJ1-2 . . TRBV28 CASRTPGAAGGYTF TGTGCCAGCAGGACCCCAGGGGCAGCTGGGGGCTACACCTTC
11 TRBJ2-5 many . TRBV2 CASSDWETQYF TGTGCCAGCAGTGACTGGGAGACCCAGTACTTC
15 TRBJ2-5 . TRBD1 TRBV19 CASSIGGTGIETQYF TGTGCCAGTAGTATAGGGGGGACAGGTATAGAGACCCAGTACTTC
14 TRBJ1-2 few . TRBV28 CASSLRSGARGYTF TGTGCCAGCAGTTTACGGTCCGGCGCTAGGGGCTACACCTTC
15 TRBJ1-4 . . TRBV6-6 CASSLRGGRNEKLFF TGTGCCAGCAGTTTACGTGGGGGCAGGAATGAAAAACTGTTTTTT
10 TRBJ2-1 few . TRBV30 CAWQINEQFF TGTGCCTGGCAAATCAATGAGCAGTTCTTC
15 TRBJ2-3 . . TRBV6-6 CASSYGVAATDTQYF TGTGCCAGCAGTTACGGGGTAGCGGCCACAGATACGCAGTATTTT
14 TRBJ1-1 . . TRBV5-1 CASSLEGGGIEAFF TGCGCCAGCAGCTTGGAGGGTGGTGGGATTGAAGCTTTCTTT
12 TRBJ2-5 few TRBD2 TRBV6-1 CAAREGGETQYF TGTGCGGCGCGGGAGGGCGGAGAGACCCAGTACTTC
13 TRBJ1-4 . . TRBV6-5 CASSTSFNEKLFF TGTGCCAGCAGTACGTCCTTTAATGAAAAACTGTTTTTT
15 TRBJ1-1 once . TRBV6-6 CASSHWGQGYTEAFF TGTGCCAGCAGTCACTGGGGGCAGGGATACACTGAAGCTTTCTTT
14 TRBJ1-2 . TRBD1 TRBV7-2 CASSFGTGGDGYTF TGTGCCAGCAGCTTTGGGACAGGCGGCGATGGCTACACCTTC
13 TRBJ1-5 . . TRBV28 CASRFNQGPPQHF TGTGCCAGCAGATTTAATCAGGGACCGCCCCAGCATTTT
13 TRBJ1-2 few . TRBV18 CASGRGANYGYTF TGTGCCAGCGGGAGGGGTGCTAACTATGGCTACACCTTC
15 TRBJ1-3 once . TRBV4-1 CASSQGFGSGNTIYF TGCGCCAGCAGCCAAGGCTTCGGCTCTGGAAACACCATATATTTT
14 TRBJ2-7 . TRBD2 TRBV11-2 CASSSGLAVYEQYF TGTGCCAGCAGCTCGGGACTAGCGGTCTACGAGCAGTACTTC
15 TRBJ2-7 . TRBD2 TRBV4-1 CASSLVAGGTYEQYF TGTGCCAGCAGCTTAGTAGCGGGAGGTACTTACGAGCAGTACTTC
15 TRBJ2-7 few . TRBV13 CASSLEGDPSYEQYF TGTGCCAGCAGCTTAGAAGGGGACCCCTCCTACGAGCAGTACTTC
15 TRBJ2-3 . . TRBV2 CASSGRRSSTDTQYF TGTGCCAGCAGTGGCCGGCGGAGTAGCACAGATACGCAGTATTTT
16 TRBJ2-5 . TRBD1 TRBV5-5 CASSYGIGGPQETQYF TGTGCCAGCAGCTATGGTATAGGGGGCCCTCAAGAGACCCAGTACTTC
15 TRBJ1-3 . . TRBV5-5 CASSLDGVSGNTIYF TGTGCCAGCAGCTTGGATGGGGTTTCAGGAAACACCATATATTTT
19 TRBJ1-5 . . TRBV19 CASSTLQVSMVGSNQPQHF TGTGCCAGTAGTACCCTACAGGTATCTATGGTGGGAAGCAATCAGCCCCAGCATTTT
15 TRBJ2-7 . TRBD1 TRBV4-2 CASSQVWQGAAEQYF TGTGCCAGCAGCCAAGTTTGGCAGGGGGCTGCCGAGCAGTACTTC
15 TRBJ1-5 . . TRBV19 CASSIDKQGGQPQHF TGTGCCAGTAGTATAGATAAGCAGGGAGGTCAGCCCCAGCATTTT
14 TRBJ1-1 . . TRBV10-2 CASSEERRNTEAFF TGCGCCAGCAGTGAGGAAAGGAGAAACACTGAAGCTTTCTTT
15 TRBJ1-5 once . TRBV6-1 CASSPNTGSNQPQHF TGTGCCAGCAGTCCAAATACAGGGAGCAATCAGCCCCAGCATTTT
13 TRBJ2-1 many . TRBV27 CASSFNYHNEQFF TGTGCCAGCAGTTTTAATTACCACAATGAGCAGTTCTTC
11 TRBJ1-1 . TRBD1 TRBV2 CASSAGRDRSF TGTGCCAGCAGTGCTGGTAGGGACAGGAGCTTT
15 TRBJ1-1 . . TRBV5-8 CASSLGVGSNTEAFF TGTGCCAGCAGCCTTGGGGTAGGGTCGAACACTGAAGCTTTCTTT
15 TRBJ2-7 . TRBD1 TRBV14 CASSLRQGVTYEQYF TGTGCCAGCAGCCTCCGACAGGGAGTAACCTACGAGCAGTACTTC
14 TRBJ1-5 . . TRBV18 CASSPPLQNQPQHF TGTGCCAGCTCACCTCCGCTTCAGAATCAGCCCCAGCATTTT
15 TRBJ2-7 . . TRBV30 CAWTPRGSVSYEQYF TGTGCCTGGACCCCCCGGGGGAGCGTCTCCTACGAGCAGTACTTC
13 TRBJ2-7 . TRBD1 TRBV30 CAWSAHGQVRQYF TGTGCCTGGAGTGCCCACGGACAGGTACGGCAGTACTTC
15 TRBJ2-5 . TRBD2 TRBV28 CASNPAGEVEETQYF TGTGCCAGCAATCCAGCGGGAGAGGTTGAGGAGACCCAGTACTTC
14 TRBJ1-2 . . TRBV6-1 CASNWDTYNYGYTF TGTGCCAGCAATTGGGACACCTACAACTATGGCTACACCTTC
17 TRBJ2-1 . TRBD2 TRBV15 CATSSSYGTSQGSEQFF TGTGCCACCAGCAGCTCGTACGGGACTAGTCAGGGGAGTGAGCAGTTCTTC
14 TRBJ1-2 . . TRBV5-1 CASSPGQSNYGYTF TGCGCCAGCAGCCCCGGACAGTCTAACTATGGCTACACCTTC
15 TRBJ2-5 . TRBD2 TRBV6-1 CASKLLAEYMETQYF TGTGCCAGCAAATTGCTAGCGGAGTATATGGAGACCCAGTACTTC
18 TRBJ2-3 . TRBD2 TRBV5-4 CASSFGGLAGVNPDTQYF TGTGCCAGCAGCTTCGGCGGACTAGCGGGAGTTAATCCAGATACGCAGTATTTT
16 TRBJ2-4 . TRBD2 TRBV6-1 CASSALAGGSKNIQYF TGTGCCAGCAGTGCTCTAGCGGGAGGATCCAAAAACATTCAGTACTTC
14 TRBJ2-1 few . TRBV18 CASSPLDSYNEQFF TGTGCCAGCTCACCCCTCGACAGCTACAATGAGCAGTTCTTC
15 TRBJ2-7 . TRBD2 TRBV18 CASSPPTSGSHEQYF TGTGCCAGCTCACCCCCGACTAGCGGGAGCCACGAGCAGTACTTC
14 TRBJ2-5 . TRBD1 TRBV19 CASSIGTGWKTQYF TGTGCCAGTAGTATAGGGACAGGGTGGAAGACCCAGTACTTC
15 TRBJ1-5 . TRBD1 TRBV7-9 CASSPQGAGNQPQHF TGTGCCAGCAGCCCACAGGGGGCAGGCAATCAGCCCCAGCATTTT
13 TRBJ1-1 . . TRBV5-4 CASSPQVNTEAFF TGTGCCAGCAGCCCTCAGGTCAACACTGAAGCTTTCTTT
14 TRBJ2-2 . TRBD2 TRBV10-2 CASVTSGITGELFF TGCGCCAGCGTAACTAGCGGAATCACCGGGGAGCTGTTTTTT
14 TRBJ1-3 . . TRBV28 CASSWDLSGNTIYF TGTGCCAGCAGTTGGGACCTCTCTGGAAACACCATATATTTT
11 TRBJ1-2 once . TRBV29-1 CSVELRGAYTF TGCAGCGTTGAGCTCAGAGGGGCCTACACCTTC
15 TRBJ2-2 . . TRBV29-1 CSVKTGTWDTGELFF TGCAGCGTTAAAACCGGGACTTGGGACACCGGGGAGCTGTTTTTT